This T cell receptor beta chain emerged from a study of blood T cell repertoires in COVID-19. Study context: T cells, B-cell-depleted T cells, or PBMCs supplied cDNA or gDNA.

There are 13 residues in the CDR3. V shed 3 bases and J 3 bases; nucleotides not matched to a gene: 1. Germline loops: CDR1 SGHAT, CDR2 FQNNGV. The count of this clone is one. Patients at the Seattle site were enrolled during active infection and followed longitudinally. The assay was immunoSEQ multiplex PCR, and TCRdb's table has in-frame clones only and misses some. The sample yields hundreds of thousands of clones, about 87% seen once. The chain links TRBV11-2 to TRBJ2-5; 7 bases align to TRBD2. Material for sequencing was peripheral blood. The clonotype comes from an older woman with COVID-19, enrolled during active disease. CDR3 protein: CASSFLAEETQYF. For the CDR3, the DNA is TGTGCCAGCAGCTTCCTAGCGGAAGAGACCCAGTACTTC.